This passage covers 10 T cell receptor beta chains from one sample sequenced in a study of cytomegalovirus exposure and HLA in healthy donors. A multiplex PCR was run with 60 Vbeta primers and 13 Jbeta primers. Assay used: immunoSEQ multiplex PCR; TCRdb lists only in-frame clones, some missing. The table shows more than 150,000 clones, with roughly nine tenths occurring only once. The sequencing sample was made of PBMCs. The receptor source for this set is a girl less than two years old in good health and CMV-seronegative.

The V call is TRBV19, the J call TRBJ2-1, with 9 positions matching TRBD2. Trimming removed 6 bases from V and 4 bases from J; junction bases left unmatched: 13. Per germline, CDR1 LNHDA and CDR2 SQIVND (reference sequence). The CDR3 length is 17 residues. The CDR3 sequence: CASRPSGTKKRYNEQFF. CDR3 bases: TGTGCCAGTAGGCCTAGCGGGACGAAAAAAAGGTACAATGAGCAGTTCTTC.

This clone was observed a few times. This chain uses TRBV7-9 with TRBJ1-4; 8 bases align to TRBD1. Germline V CDR1 and CDR2: SEHNR, FQNEAQ (reference sequence). Losses at the gene ends were 2 bases for V and 3 bases for J; bases not matched to a gene: 14. CDR3 size: 19 residues. CDR3 nucleotide sequence: TGTGCCAGCAGCTTATTTTACGTTGGACAGGGCGGGGCTAATGAAAAACTGTTTTTT. This translates into CASSLFYVGQGGANEKLFF.

CDR3 protein: CASSFTSGKSYEQYF. CDR3 bases: TGTGCCAGCAGCTTTACTAGCGGGAAGTCCTACGAGCAGTACTTC. This chain joins TRBV7-9 and TRBJ2-7; 10 nucleotides align to TRBD2. Losses at the gene ends were 3 bases for V and 1 base for J; bases not matched to a gene: 3. This CDR3 is 15 amino acids long. Germline values: CDR1 SEHNR, CDR2 FQNEAQ (reference sequence).

This rearrangement joins TRBV18 to TRBJ1-1; D may be TRBD1 (6 bases). V lost 1 base and J lost 1, with 10 bases in between. Germline CDR1 is KGHSH and CDR2 is LQKENI. The length of the CDR3 is 15 residues. The CDR3 is CASSPLTGPNTEAFF. The DNA for the CDR3 is TGTGCCAGCTCACCACTTACAGGGCCGAACACTGAAGCTTTCTTT.

The rearrangement links TRBV7-2 to TRBJ2-7; possible D gene TRBD2, 6 bases. The V and J ends lost 3 bases and 3 bases respectively, with 15 bases between them. CDR3 size: 15 residues. Germline-derived CDR1 and CDR2 are SGHTA and FQGNSA. The CDR3 DNA reads TGTGCCAGCAGCTTTTACGGGAGAGGATTCTACGAGCAGTACTTC. Protein sequence: CASSFYGRGFYEQYF.

The table lists this clone with a few counts. This sequence joins TRBV4-1 and TRBJ2-2, with D maybe TRBD1 (6 bases). Trimming removed 2 bases at V and 3 bases at J, with 10 bases between. This CDR3 region has 15 residues. Germline values: CDR1 MGHRA, CDR2 YSYEKL. CDR3 nucleotide sequence: TGCGCCAGCAGCCAAAGGACAGCCTACACCGGGGAGCTGTTTTTT. Translation gives CASSQRTAYTGELFF.

The rearrangement uses TRBV5-1 and TRBJ2-3; 8 nucleotides line up with TRBD2. V gave up 0 bases and J gave up 2 bases; unmatched junction bases: 5. The CDR3 extends over 16 amino acids. Germline-derived CDR1 and CDR2 are SGHRS and YFSETQ. CDR3 coding DNA: TGCGCCAGCAGCTTGGGCGACGGGAGGGCCACAGATACGCAGTATTTT. Amino acid sequence: CASSLGDGRATDTQYF. The full variable domain, rest sourced from reference TRBV5-1 and TRBJ2-3, is KAGVTQTPRYLIKTRGQQVTLSCSPISGHRSVSWYQQTPGQGLQFLFEYFSETQRNKGNFPGRFSGRQFSNSRSEMNVSTLELGDSALYLCASSLGDGRATDTQYFGPGTRLTVL.

The V gene is TRBV29-1, the J gene TRBJ2-7; 7 nucleotides line up with TRBD2. The V segment lost 6 bases and the J segment 5 bases; nucleotides outside the gene matches: 4. The CDR3 is 11 residues long. Per germline, CDR1 SQVTM and CDR2 ANQGSEA. The CDR3 DNA is TGCAGCGTCGTAGCGGGCGACGAGCAGTACTTC. It specifies CSVVAGDEQYF.

This clone occurred once. The rearrangement links TRBV6-6 to TRBJ2-1; 8 bases line up with TRBD2. The CDR3 has 15 amino acids. CDR1 and CDR2 from the germline V gene are MNHNY and SVGAGI (reference sequence). J lost 3 bases, V lost 6 bases, and 7 bases had no gene match. The CDR3 nucleotides are TGTGCCAGCAGAGCTACCGGGACTAGCTACAATGAGCAGTTCTTC. Translation: CASRATGTSYNEQFF.

CDR3 in DNA: TGTGCCATCAGTTCTTACGCCGGGGGGGTACAGAGGGAGCTGTTTTTT. Translated: CAISSYAGGVQRELFF. This rearrangement joins TRBV10-3 to TRBJ2-2; TRBD2 agrees at 8 bases. The CDR3 has 16 residues. The junction had 14 bases not matched to a gene; V was cut back by 5 bases and J by 9 bases. Germline V CDR1 and CDR2: ENHRY, SYGVKD.